This T cell receptor beta chain originates from a study of blood T cell repertoires in COVID-19. Study context: Donors in the United States, Italy and Spain gave samples during acute or convalescent COVID-19. The analysed material was cDNA or gDNA that came from T cells, B-cell-depleted T cells, or PBMCs.

Authors' analysis steps: Estimation of nucleated cell counts relied on the amplification of reference gene primers. Sequenced by immunoSEQ multiplex PCR; TCRdb stores in-frame clones only, minus some. That table supplies the V and J calls and clone size; D and trimming were determined from the DNA. The sample yields around 140,000 clones, about 72% seen once. Germline V gene lookup returns CDR1 MNHEY and CDR2 SMNVEV (reference sequence). Trimming took 6 bases from V and 4 from J, leaving 10 bases between them. There are 13 residues in the CDR3. The sequencing input was peripheral blood. The TCR sequence derives from a woman in her seventies with acute or convalescent COVID-19. This chain joins TRBV27 and TRBJ2-1; a weak D match, TRBD1 (5 bases). CDR3 sequence: CASRGRGYNEQFF. The CDR3 DNA follows: TGTGCCAGCAGGGGGCGCGGATACAATGAGCAGTTCTTC.